This T cell receptor (beta chain) derives from a study of OX40 agonist ivuxolimab in advanced cancers. Assay: immunoSEQ multiplex PCR; the TCRdb copy retains only in-frame clones and omits some. The table records over 85,000 clones, roughly 88% of them present only once. The germline V and J ends were trimmed by 4 bases and 10 bases, with 17 bases remaining between them. Per the germline V gene, CDR1 is MRHNA and CDR2 is SNTAGT. CDR3 length: 14 residues. Sequencing used CD4+ or CD8+ T cells sorted from blood, obtained in a trial of the OX40 agonist ivuxolimab. This chain connects TRBV6-4 to TRBJ2-1; TRBD2 might be the D (6 bases). The receptor's source is an adult with an advanced solid tumor such as melanoma, head and neck, liver or kidney cancer. The CDR3 here is CASSAEGPRGEQFF. The CDR3 nucleotides are TGTGCCAGCAGTGCCGAAGGTCCCCGGGGGGAGCAGTTCTTC.